These 20 T cell receptor beta chains were all obtained from the same sample, sequenced in a study of chemoradiotherapy in HPV16-positive cancers. Measured with immunoSEQ multiplex PCR; TCRdb has only the in-frame clones, and not every one. Here the sample spans approximately 8,200 clones, about 66% being singletons. The sample was taken from a patient who underwent chemoradiotherapy. The source of these receptors is a human donor with HPV-associated anogenital cancer.

This clone was detected a few times. The genes are TRBV19 and TRBJ2-7; the D is unclear. CDR1 is LNHDA, CDR2 SQIVND, per germline (reference sequence). Trimming left V 5 bases short and J 4 bases short, with 6 bases between. This CDR3 is built from 11 residues. CDR3 residues: CASSGLYEQYF. DNA of the CDR3: TGTGCCAGTAGTGGGCTTTACGAGCAGTACTTC.

This rearrangement joins TRBV5-5 to TRBJ2-7; D call uncertain. The CDR3 is 14 residues long. V lost 1 base and J lost 2, with 10 bases in between. Per the germline V gene, CDR1 is SGHKS and CDR2 is YYEKEE (reference sequence). CDR3 nucleotides: TGTGCCAGCAGCTTGTCACAGCTTCCCTACGAGCAGTACGTC. Translation: CASSLSQLPYEQYV.

The J gene is TRBJ2-3, the V gene TRBV5-1; TRBD1 matches at 7 bases. Germline CDR1 reads SGHRS; CDR2 reads YFSETQ. CDR3 length: 16 residues. V lost 0 bases to trimming and J lost 0 bases; unmatched junction nucleotides: 4. The CDR3 reads CASSLGQGMSTDTQYF. The DNA for the CDR3 is TGCGCCAGCAGCTTGGGACAGGGAATGAGCACAGATACGCAGTATTTT. Full variable domain (outside the CDR3, taken from reference TRBV5-1 and TRBJ2-3): KAGVTQTPRYLIKTRGQQVTLSCSPISGHRSVSWYQQTPGQGLQFLFEYFSETQRNKGNFPGRFSGRQFSNSRSEMNVSTLELGDSALYLCASSLGQGMSTDTQYFGPGTRLTVL.

The chain couples TRBV19 to TRBJ2-1; D tentatively reads TRBD1 or TRBD2 (7 bases each). The length of the CDR3 is 15 residues. With 7 bases removed from V and 7 bases from J, the gap between germline ends came to 20 bases. CDR1 and CDR2 (germline): LNHDA, SQIVND (reference sequence). The CDR3 region has the DNA TGTGCCAGTACCCCCCGTGGCAGGGGGGGAAATGAGCAGTTCTTC. Protein sequence: CASTPRGRGGNEQFF.

J is TRBJ2-2 and V is TRBV6-5; D may be TRBD2 (5 bases). The CDR3 runs 13 residues. Germline-derived CDR1 and CDR2 are MNHEY and SVGAGI. V was clipped by 11 bases and J by 5 bases, with 15 bases between them. DNA of the CDR3: TGTGCCGCTAGGACGGGGAATACCGGGGAGCTGTTTTTT. Its translation is CAARTGNTGELFF.

This sequence joins TRBV4-3 and TRBJ2-6, with D unresolved. From germline, CDR1 is LGHNA and CDR2 YSLEER. V was trimmed by 0 bases and J by 0 bases, leaving 6 bases between them. This CDR3 region has 16 residues. CDR3: CASSQDQGSGANVLTF. For the CDR3, the DNA is TGCGCCAGCAGCCAAGATCAAGGCTCTGGGGCCAACGTCCTGACTTTC.

This clone was found a few times. The junction departs from germline at one end; a sequencing error may be responsible. The chain joins TRBV9 to TRBJ2-1; no clear D. Germline lookup yields CDR1 SGDLS and CDR2 YYNGEE. The CDR3 consists of 15 residues. In DNA, the CDR3 is TGTGCCAGCAGCGTAGGTCGGGCGTCCTTCAATGAGCAGTTCTTC. Its translation: CASSVGRASFNEQFF.

This CDR3 is CASTLEGVQPQHF. CDR3 sequence (DNA): TGTGCCAGTACCCTAGAGGGGGTCCAGCCCCAGCATTTT. V usage is TRBV19 and J usage is TRBJ1-5; D perhaps matches TRBD1 (6 bases). This CDR3 has 13 amino acids. Trimming took 7 bases from V and 7 from J, leaving 14 bases between them. Germline V gene data show CDR1 as LNHDA and CDR2 as SQIVND (reference sequence). The full variable domain, with the rest looked up from reference TRBV19 and TRBJ1-5, is DGGITQSPKYLFRKEGQNVTLSCEQNLNHDAMYWYRQDPGQGLRLIYYSQIVNDFQKGDIAEGYSVSREKKESFPLTVTSAQKNPTAFYLCASTLEGVQPQHFGDGTRLSIL.

This chain connects TRBV9 to TRBJ2-1, with TRBD2 matching 7 bases. Germline CDR1 reads SGDLS; CDR2 reads YYNGEE. The J segment lost 8 bases and the V segment lost 0 bases, leaving 11 bases of the junction unmatched. This CDR3 comprises 16 residues. This chain's CDR3 is CASSVGRGGPRDEQFF. The CDR3 nucleotides are TGTGCCAGCAGCGTAGGACGGGGAGGGCCGAGGGATGAGCAGTTCTTC.

This clone has more than one count but fewer than ten. The chain has TRBV2 and TRBJ1-5; D gene unclear. Germline CDR1 and CDR2: SNHLY and FYNNEI. V lost 9 bases and J lost 0, with 12 bases in between. The CDR3 loop spans 14 amino acids. In DNA form, the CDR3 reads TGTGCCAGTGTAGCAAGATATAGCAATCAGCCCCAGCATTTT. Protein sequence: CASVARYSNQPQHF.

The V gene is TRBV27, the J gene TRBJ1-4; D gene unclear. The CDR3 runs to 14 residues. Trimming removed 4 bases from V and 8 bases from J, with 14 bases in between. Germline V gives CDR1 MNHEY, CDR2 SMNVEV (reference sequence). Here the CDR3 DNA reads TGTGCCAGCAGTTCGTATCCCGGAAACGAAAAACTGTTTTTT. Translating gives CASSSYPGNEKLFF. The entire variable domain, with the rest obtained from reference TRBV27 and TRBJ1-4, is as follows: EAQVTQNPRYLITVTGKKLTVTCSQNMNHEYMSWYRQDPGLGLRQIYYSMNVEVTDKGDVPEGYKVSRKEKRNFPLILESPSPNQTSLYFCASSSYPGNEKLFFGSGTQLSVL.

The V and J genes are TRBV15 and TRBJ2-5; TRBD1 agrees at 10 bases. This CDR3 comprises 16 residues. J gave up 5 bases and V 5 bases, and 11 bases lay outside the gene matches. Germline V CDR1 and CDR2: LNHNV, YYDKDF (reference sequence). As DNA, the CDR3 is TGTGCCACCAGCCCACGAATAGGACAGGGGGGGGAGACCCAGTACTTC. Protein: CATSPRIGQGGETQYF.

The chain carries TRBV11-2 and TRBJ1-1; the D gene is possibly TRBD1 (6 bases). Germline V gene lookup returns CDR1 SGHAT and CDR2 FQNNGV. The V gene lost 1 base and the J gene lost 7 bases, with 13 bases spanning the gap. This CDR3 has 14 amino acids. In DNA, the CDR3 is TGTGCCAGCAGCTTAGCCCGCCGACAGGTTGAAGCTTTCTTT. This translates into CASSLARRQVEAFF.

V gene TRBV19 combines with J gene TRBJ1-4; 8 bases map to TRBD1. Germline-derived CDR1 and CDR2 are LNHDA and SQIVND (reference sequence). Unmatched junction bases numbered 11, after V lost 4 bases and J lost 10 bases. The CDR3 length is 15 residues. The CDR3 region is CASSTGQGAQGKLFF. In DNA, the CDR3 is TGTGCCAGTAGTACGGGTCAGGGGGCGCAGGGAAAACTGTTTTTT. Full variable domain (outside the CDR3, taken from reference TRBV19 and TRBJ1-4): DGGITQSPKYLFRKEGQNVTLSCEQNLNHDAMYWYRQDPGQGLRLIYYSQIVNDFQKGDIAEGYSVSREKKESFPLTVTSAQKNPTAFYLCASSTGQGAQGKLFFGSGTQLSVL.

The genes are TRBV10-2 and TRBJ2-5; TRBD2 might be the D (6 bases). This CDR3 comprises 13 residues. CDR1 is WSHSY, CDR2 SAAADI, per germline. Trimming removed 6 bases from V and 2 bases from J, with 10 bases in between. The CDR3 protein is CASRTGLQETQYF. In nucleotides, the CDR3 is TGCGCCAGCAGGACGGGACTTCAAGAGACCCAGTACTTC.

The V gene is TRBV5-5, the J gene TRBJ1-5, with unresolved D. V gave up 4 bases and J gave up 2 bases, with 13 bases separating them. Germline V gives CDR1 SGHKS, CDR2 YYEKEE (reference sequence). The CDR3 extends over 15 amino acids. The CDR3 DNA is TGTGCCAGCAGCAGACTCCCGAGGGGCAATCAGCCCCAGCATTTT. This translates into CASSRLPRGNQPQHF. Full variable domain (missing parts from reference TRBV5-5 and TRBJ1-5): DAGVTQSPTHLIKTRGQQVTLRCSPISGHKSVSWYQQVLGQGPQFIFQYYEKEERGRGNFPDRFSARQFPNYSSELNVNALLLGDSALYLCASSRLPRGNQPQHFGDGTRLSIL.

In this sample, this clone turned up a few times. The V gene is TRBV19, the J gene TRBJ2-5; 9 nucleotides align to TRBD2. The V and J ends lost 5 bases and 5 bases, in that order; junction bases with no gene match: 6. The CDR3 covers 14 residues. Per the germline V gene, CDR1 is LNHDA and CDR2 is SQIVND (reference sequence). The CDR3 region has the DNA TGTGCCAGTAGTCTTAACAGCGGGGGGGAGACCCAGTACTTC. Protein sequence: CASSLNSGGETQYF.

To note about this clone: At one of its ends the junction is not consistent with the germline gene, which may arise from a read error. V and J are TRBV7-7 and TRBJ2-5, with 11 nucleotides matching TRBD2. The CDR3 is made up of 16 amino acids. CDR1 and CDR2 (germline): SSHAT, FNYEAQ (reference sequence). In nucleotides, the CDR3 is TGTGCTAGCAGCTTAGGTACTAGCGGGGGAGGAGAGACCCAGTACTTC. This encodes CASSLGTSGGGETQYF. The variable domain in full, completed from reference TRBV7-7 and TRBJ2-5, reads GAGVSQSPRYKVTKRGQDVTLRCDPISSHATLYWYQQALGQGPEFLTYFNYEAQPDKSGLPSDRFSAERPEGSISTLTIQRTEQRDSAMYRCASSLGTSGGGETQYFGPGTRLLVL.

This clone has a handful of counts. V is TRBV5-4 and J is TRBJ1-5, with TRBD1 as a possible D gene (5 bases). This CDR3 spans 13 amino acids. CDR1 and CDR2 from the germline V gene are SGHNT and YYREEE (reference sequence). The ends were cut back, 7 bases at V and 8 bases at J, with 16 bases in the middle. Written as DNA, the CDR3 is TGTGCCAGCTCACGAGGGGTCTATGAGCCCCAGCATTTT. This sequence encodes CASSRGVYEPQHF. Filled out from reference TRBV5-4 and TRBJ1-5, the complete variable domain reads ETGVTQSPTHLIKTRGQQVTLRCSSQSGHNTVSWYQQALGQGPQFIFQYYREEENGRGNFPPRFSGLQFPNYSSELNVNALELDDSALYLCASSRGVYEPQHFGDGTRLSIL.

The chain recombines TRBV19 with TRBJ1-4; D remains unclear. CDR3 size: 13 residues. The V and J ends lost 6 bases and 8 bases respectively, with 13 bases between them. In germline, CDR1 is LNHDA, CDR2 SQIVND (reference sequence). CDR3 in DNA: TGTGCCAGTAGAAACCAAATGGGGGAAAAACTGTTTTTT. This codes for CASRNQMGEKLFF.